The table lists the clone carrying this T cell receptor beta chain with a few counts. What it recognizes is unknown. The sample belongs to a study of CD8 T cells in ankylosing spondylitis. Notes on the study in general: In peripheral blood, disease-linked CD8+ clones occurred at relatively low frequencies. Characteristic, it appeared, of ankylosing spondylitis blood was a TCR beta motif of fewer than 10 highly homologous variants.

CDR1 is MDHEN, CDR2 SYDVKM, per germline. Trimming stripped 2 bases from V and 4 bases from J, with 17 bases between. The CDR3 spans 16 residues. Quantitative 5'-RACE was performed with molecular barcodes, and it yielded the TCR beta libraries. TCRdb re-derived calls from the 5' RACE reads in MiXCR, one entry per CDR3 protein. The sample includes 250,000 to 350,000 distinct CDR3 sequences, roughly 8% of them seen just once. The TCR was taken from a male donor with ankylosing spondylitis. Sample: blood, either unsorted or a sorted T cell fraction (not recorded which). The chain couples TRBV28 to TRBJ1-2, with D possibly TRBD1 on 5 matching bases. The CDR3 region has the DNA TGTGCCAGCAGTTTAGGGACGTTGTTGGTCCCCTATGGCTACACCTTC. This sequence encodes CASSLGTLLVPYGYTF.